Following are 13 T cell receptor beta chains from one sample sequenced in a study of T cells in women clearing cervical HPV infection. Using immunoSEQ multiplex PCR, the repertoire was profiled, and TCRdb retains in-frame clones only, with some absent. This listing includes around 19,000 clones. Sequencing used blood buffy coat. The receptors here all came from a woman aged 18 to 75 with a cervical HPV16 infection that either progressed to CIN3+ or cleared (not recorded which).

The DNA read from the CDR3 is TGTGCCAGCAGCTTGACAGGGGGCACTGAA. Protein sequence: CASSLTGGTE. The complete CDR3 protein is CASSLTGGTEAFF. V usage is TRBV5-6 and J usage is TRBJ1-1; 8 bases match TRBD1. The CDR3 end is not reached by the read, which stops 3 residues before it; the germline J gene fills it in. CDR1 is SGHDT and CDR2 is YYEEEE in the germline V gene. The CDR3 has 13 amino acids. With 1 base clipped from V and 4 bases from J, the junction kept 0 bases outside the gene matches. The full variable domain, with the rest looked up from reference TRBV5-6 and TRBJ1-1, is DAGVTQSPTHLIKTRGQQVTLRCSPKSGHDTVSWYQQALGQGPQFIFQYYEEEERQRGNFPDRFSGHQFPNYSSELNVNALLLGDSALYLCASSLTGGTEAFFGQGTRLTVV.

Turning to this clone: Read coverage stops 3 residues before the CDR3 terminus; the germline J gene supplies the remainder. The genes are TRBV2 and TRBJ2-7, with D unclear. The V gene's germline CDR1 is SNHLY and CDR2 FYNNEI. V lost 1 base to trimming and J lost 3 bases, with 13 bases between them. The CDR3 loop spans 15 amino acids. The CDR3 spells CASSEVSMRLYEQYF. The CDR3 bases that were read are TGTGCCAGCAGTGAAGTCTCAATGAGGCTCTACGAG.

As concerns this clone: Coverage ceases 3 residues before the CDR3 finishes, and the germline J gene fills in the end. The chain links TRBV7-6 to TRBJ1-6; TRBD1 agrees at 9 bases. The germline V gene has CDR1 SGHVS and CDR2 FNYEAQ. V trimming: 1 base; J trimming: 6 bases; junction bases outside the gene matches: 7. This CDR3 is 17 amino acids long. CDR3 region: CASSLDTGQGSNSPLHF. The DNA read from the CDR3 is TGTGCCAGCAGCTTAGACACGGGACAGGGATCTAATTCACCC.

To note about this clone: The read stops 3 residues short of the end of the CDR3; the missing end is completed from the germline J gene. The gene calls are TRBV20-1 and TRBJ2-1; 8 bases agree with TRBD1. The germline gives CDR1 DFQATT, CDR2 SNEGSKA (reference sequence). This CDR3 has 15 residues. The trim removed 3 bases at V and 2 bases at J, leaving 6 bases unmatched. The CDR3 sequence: CSASEDRVTYNEQFF. CDR3 DNA (partial): TGCAGTGCTAGTGAGGACAGGGTGACCTACAATGAG.

Turning to this clone: The read gets to within 3 residues of the CDR3 end, and the germline J gene fills in the rest. The V call is TRBV2, the J call TRBJ1-4; D possibly corresponds to TRBD1 (6 bases). CDR1 and CDR2 from the germline V gene are SNHLY and FYNNEI. The CDR3 has 15 residues. The CDR3 sequence: CASSGRGSTDSPLFF. The sequenced CDR3 bases are TGTGCCAGCAGTGGTAGGGGGTCGACGGATTCACCA.

Turning to this clone: The observed sequence ends 3 residues before the CDR3 terminus, with the missing tail filled in from the germline J gene. V is TRBV29-1 and J is TRBJ2-3; D gene ambiguous. Germline V gives CDR1 SQVTM, CDR2 ANQGSEA. CDR3 length: 12 residues. CDR3 amino acids: CSVGEAQETQYF. The covered CDR3 bases are TGCAGCGTTGGAGAGGCCCAAGAGACG.

The CDR3 reads CASRTTDTDTYTF. Partial CDR3 DNA: TGTGCCAGCAGAACGACAGACACAGATACC. The V and J genes are TRBV7-9 and TRBJ1-2; possible D gene TRBD1, 5 bases. The CDR3 is cut off 3 residues early in the read; its end comes from the germline J gene. Germline values: CDR1 SEHNR, CDR2 FQNEAQ (reference sequence). CDR3 length equals 13 residues.

Concerning this clone itself: An end of the junction differs from the germline gene, which may be a read error. The CDR3 goes on 3 residues after the read ends, and that part is filled in from the germline J gene. At the DNA level, this CDR3 is encoded by other sequences in the same sample as well. The J gene is TRBJ1-3, the V gene TRBV5-1; weak D call: TRBD1 (6 bases). The CDR3 loop spans 12 amino acids. The germline V gene encodes CDR1 SGHRS and CDR2 YFSETQ. This chain's CDR3 is CASSATGNTIYF. The DNA read from the CDR3 is TGCGCCAGCAGCGCGACAGGAAACACT.

About this clone itself: Mismatch with germline at one junction end may stem from a read error. The part of the CDR3 DNA that was read is TGTGCTAGCAGCTTAGGTACGGGGAAAGAGACG. Protein product: CASSLGTGKET. The complete CDR3 protein is CASSLGTGKETQYF. This chain joins TRBV7-7 and TRBJ2-3; the D gene is possibly TRBD2 (5 bases). The read ends 3 residues before the CDR3 terminus; that terminus is restored from the germline J gene. CDR3 size: 14 residues. The V gene's germline CDR1 is SSHAT and CDR2 FNYEAQ (reference sequence).

Regarding this clone: The sequenced fragment ends 3 residues before the CDR3 boundary, so the rest is inferred from the germline J gene. The chain recombines TRBV29-1 with TRBJ1-5; 8 bases fit TRBD1. This CDR3 spans 13 amino acids. From germline, CDR1 is SQVTM and CDR2 ANQGSEA. V shed 6 bases and J 2 bases; nucleotides not matched to a gene: 3. Here the CDR3 reads CSVGQGRNQPQHF. The CDR3 DNA, read in part, is TGCAGCGTCGGACAGGGACGCAATCAGCCC.

CDR3 in amino acids: CASSPTQPNQPQHF. The part of the CDR3 DNA that was read is TGTGCCAGCAGTCCGACACAGCCCAATCAGCCC. The chain carries TRBV6-2 or TRBV6-3 and TRBJ1-5; D gene ambiguous. Sequencing ends 3 residues short of the CDR3 end; the germline J gene provides the rest. This CDR3 has 14 amino acids. Germline V gene data show CDR1 as MNHEY and CDR2 as SVGEGT. The V end lost 5 bases, the J end lost 3 bases, and 11 bases lay between the germline ends.

To note about this clone: One junction end disagrees with the germline gene, perhaps due to a read error. The read stops 3 residues short of the end of the CDR3; the missing end is completed from the germline J gene. This rearrangement joins TRBV4-2 to TRBJ2-7; 9 bases are a match to TRBD2. The CDR3 has 16 amino acids. CDR1 is LGHNA, CDR2 YNFKEQ, per germline. CDR3: CASSQDHASGVYEQYF. The CDR3 DNA, read in part, is TGCGCCAGCAGCCAAGATCATGCTAGCGGGGTATACGAG.

A note on this clone: The CDR3 end falls 3 residues outside the read, so it is completed with the germline J gene. The chain recombines TRBV11-3 with TRBJ2-2, with D unresolved. The V gene's germline CDR1 is SGHNT and CDR2 YENEEA. The CDR3 sequence is 14 residues long. The V and J ends lost 0 bases and 4 bases respectively, with 6 bases between them. Incomplete CDR3 DNA: TGTGCCAGCAGCTTAGATGGGCCCACCGGGGAG. The encoded protein is CASSLDGPTGE. The whole CDR3 is CASSLDGPTGELFF.